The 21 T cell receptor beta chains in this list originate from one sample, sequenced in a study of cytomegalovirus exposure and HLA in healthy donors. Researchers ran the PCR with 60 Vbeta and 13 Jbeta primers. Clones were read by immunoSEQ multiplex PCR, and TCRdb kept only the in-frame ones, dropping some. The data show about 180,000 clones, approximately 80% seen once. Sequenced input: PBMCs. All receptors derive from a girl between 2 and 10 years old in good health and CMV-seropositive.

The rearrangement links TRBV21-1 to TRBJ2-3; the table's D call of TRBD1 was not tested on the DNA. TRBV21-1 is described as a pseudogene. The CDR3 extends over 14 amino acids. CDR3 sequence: CASSEQGSTDTQYF. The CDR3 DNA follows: TGTGCCAGCAGTGAACAGGGGAGCACAGATACGCAGTATTTT.

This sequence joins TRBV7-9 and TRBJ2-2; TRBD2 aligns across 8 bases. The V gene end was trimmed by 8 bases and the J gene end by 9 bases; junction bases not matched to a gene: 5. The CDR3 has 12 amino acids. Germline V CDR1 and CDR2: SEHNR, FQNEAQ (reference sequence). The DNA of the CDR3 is TGTGCCAGCGGGCGGGAGGAAAGGGAGCTGTTTTTT. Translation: CASGREERELFF. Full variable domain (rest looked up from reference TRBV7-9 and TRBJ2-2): DTGVSQNPRHKITKRGQNVTFRCDPISEHNRLYWYRQTLGQGPEFLTYFQNEAQLEKSRLLSDRFSAERPKGSFSTLEIQRTEQGDSAMYLCASGREERELFFGEGSRLTVL.

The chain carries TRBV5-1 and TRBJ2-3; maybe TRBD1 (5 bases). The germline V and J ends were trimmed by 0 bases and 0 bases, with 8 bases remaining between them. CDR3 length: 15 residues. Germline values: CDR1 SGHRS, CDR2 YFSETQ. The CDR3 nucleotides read TGCGCCAGCAGCTTGGAGGCAGGGAGCACAGATACGCAGTATTTT. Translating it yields CASSLEAGSTDTQYF.

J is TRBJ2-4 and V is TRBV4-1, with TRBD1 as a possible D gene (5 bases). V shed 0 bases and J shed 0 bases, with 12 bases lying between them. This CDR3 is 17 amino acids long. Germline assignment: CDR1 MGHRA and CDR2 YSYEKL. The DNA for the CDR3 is TGCGCCAGCAGCCAAGAGGGGCAGACTGCAGCCAAAAACATTCAGTACTTC. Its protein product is CASSQEGQTAAKNIQYF.

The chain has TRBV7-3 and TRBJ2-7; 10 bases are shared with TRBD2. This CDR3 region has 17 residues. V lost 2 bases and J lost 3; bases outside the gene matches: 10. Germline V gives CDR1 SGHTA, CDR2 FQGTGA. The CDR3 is CASSLFATSGEVYEQYF. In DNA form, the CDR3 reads TGTGCCAGCAGCTTATTCGCCACTAGCGGGGAAGTCTACGAGCAGTACTTC.

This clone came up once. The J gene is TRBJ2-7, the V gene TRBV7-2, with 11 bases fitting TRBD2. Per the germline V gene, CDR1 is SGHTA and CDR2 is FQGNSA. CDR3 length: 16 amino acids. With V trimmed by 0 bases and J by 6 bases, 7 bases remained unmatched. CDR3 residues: CASSLAEGLAVIEQYF. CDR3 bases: TGTGCCAGCAGCTTAGCTGAGGGACTAGCGGTGATCGAGCAGTACTTC.

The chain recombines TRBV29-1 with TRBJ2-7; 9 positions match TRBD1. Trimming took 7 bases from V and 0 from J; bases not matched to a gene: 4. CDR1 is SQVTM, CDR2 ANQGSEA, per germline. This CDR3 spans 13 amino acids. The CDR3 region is CSAGQGSSYEQYF. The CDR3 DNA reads TGCAGCGCGGGACAGGGAAGCTCCTACGAGCAGTACTTC.

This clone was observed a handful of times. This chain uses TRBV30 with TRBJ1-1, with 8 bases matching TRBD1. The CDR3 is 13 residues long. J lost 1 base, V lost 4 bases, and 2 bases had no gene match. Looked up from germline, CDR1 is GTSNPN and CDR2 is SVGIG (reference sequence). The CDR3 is CAWTGGANTEAFF. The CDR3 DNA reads TGTGCCTGGACAGGGGGCGCGAACACTGAAGCTTTCTTT.

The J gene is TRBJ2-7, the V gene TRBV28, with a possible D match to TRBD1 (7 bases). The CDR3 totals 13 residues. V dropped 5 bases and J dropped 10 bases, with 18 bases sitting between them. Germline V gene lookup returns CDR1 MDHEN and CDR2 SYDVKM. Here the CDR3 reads CASSGGYRGAQYF. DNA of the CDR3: TGTGCCAGCAGTGGGGGGTACAGGGGTGCCCAGTACTTC.

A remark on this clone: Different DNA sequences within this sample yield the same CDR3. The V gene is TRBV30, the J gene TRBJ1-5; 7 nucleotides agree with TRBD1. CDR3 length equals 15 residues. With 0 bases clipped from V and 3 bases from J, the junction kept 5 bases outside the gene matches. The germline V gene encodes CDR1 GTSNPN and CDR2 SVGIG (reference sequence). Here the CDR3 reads CAWSVRGLINQPQHF. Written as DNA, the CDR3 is TGTGCCTGGAGTGTAAGGGGGCTGATCAATCAGCCCCAGCATTTT.

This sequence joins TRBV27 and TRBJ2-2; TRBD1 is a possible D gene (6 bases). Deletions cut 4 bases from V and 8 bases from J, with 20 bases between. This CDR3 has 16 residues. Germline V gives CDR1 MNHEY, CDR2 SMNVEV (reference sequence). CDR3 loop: CASSSHQGSSVGELFF. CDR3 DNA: TGTGCCAGCAGTTCTCATCAGGGGTCTTCGGTGGGGGAGCTGTTTTTT.

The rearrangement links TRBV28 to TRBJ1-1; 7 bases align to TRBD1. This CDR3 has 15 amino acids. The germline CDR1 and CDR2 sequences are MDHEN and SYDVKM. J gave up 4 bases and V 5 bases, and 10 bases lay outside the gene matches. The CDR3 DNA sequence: TGTGCCAGCAGTCGACTGGGACAGCCCCTCACTGAAGCTTTCTTT. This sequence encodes CASSRLGQPLTEAFF.

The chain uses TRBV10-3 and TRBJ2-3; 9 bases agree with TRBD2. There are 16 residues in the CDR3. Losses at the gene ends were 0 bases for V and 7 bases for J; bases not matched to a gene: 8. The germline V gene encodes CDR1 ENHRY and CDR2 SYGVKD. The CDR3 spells CAISESSAGGSNTQYF. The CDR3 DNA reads TGTGCCATCAGTGAGTCGTCGGCGGGAGGGTCGAATACGCAGTATTTT.

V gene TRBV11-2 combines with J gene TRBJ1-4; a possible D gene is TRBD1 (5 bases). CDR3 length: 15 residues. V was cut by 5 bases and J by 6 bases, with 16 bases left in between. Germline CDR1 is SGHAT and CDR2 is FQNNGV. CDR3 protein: CASSRQPGGDEKLFF. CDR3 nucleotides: TGTGCCAGCAGCCGACAACCGGGGGGGGATGAAAAACTGTTTTTT.

CDR3: CASWQVRYGYTF. For the CDR3, the DNA is TGTGCCAGCTGGCAGGTTCGCTATGGCTACACCTTC. This chain uses TRBV9 with TRBJ1-2, with unresolved D. Per the germline V gene, CDR1 is SGDLS and CDR2 is YYNGEE. The CDR3 runs 12 residues. V was clipped by 7 bases and J by 4 bases, with 11 bases between them.

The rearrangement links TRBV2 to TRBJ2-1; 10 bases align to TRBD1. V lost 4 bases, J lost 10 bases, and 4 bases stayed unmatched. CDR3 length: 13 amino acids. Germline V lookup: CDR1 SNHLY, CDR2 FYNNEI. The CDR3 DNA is TGTGCCAGCAGTGGGGACAGGGGCGACGAGCAGTTCTTC. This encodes CASSGDRGDEQFF.

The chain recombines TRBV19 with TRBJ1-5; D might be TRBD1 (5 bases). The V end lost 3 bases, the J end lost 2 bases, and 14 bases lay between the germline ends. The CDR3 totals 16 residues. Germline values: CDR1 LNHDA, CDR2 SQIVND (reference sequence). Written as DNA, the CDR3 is TGTGCCAGTAGTATGTGGGGCCTTCGTGGCAATCAGCCCCAGCATTTT. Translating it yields CASSMWGLRGNQPQHF.

In DNA, the CDR3 is TGCAGCGTTGAAGGGACAGAATCCCTAAGCTACACCTTC. Residues: CSVEGTESLSYTF. The chain links TRBV29-1 to TRBJ1-2; perhaps TRBD1 as D (6 bases). From germline, CDR1 is SQVTM and CDR2 ANQGSEA. V lost 1 base and J lost 9, with 15 bases in between. The CDR3 covers 13 residues. Using reference TRBV29-1 and TRBJ1-2 for the parts outside the CDR3, the full variable domain is SAVISQKPSRDICQRGTSLTIQCQVDSQVTMMFWYRQQPGQSLTLIATANQGSEATYESGFVIDKFPISRPNLTFSTLTVSNMSPEDSSIYLCSVEGTESLSYTFGSGTRLTVV.

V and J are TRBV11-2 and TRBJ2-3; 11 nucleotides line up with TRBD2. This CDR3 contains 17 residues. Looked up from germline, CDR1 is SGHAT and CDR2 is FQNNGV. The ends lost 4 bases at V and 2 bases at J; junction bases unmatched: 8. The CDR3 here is CASSWVAGGRLTDTQYF. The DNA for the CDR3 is TGTGCCAGCAGCTGGGTAGCGGGAGGGAGACTCACAGATACGCAGTATTTT.

The CDR3 nucleotides read TGTGCCAGCAGTTTATTGGGGACTAGCGGGAGCACTCCAGATACGCAGTATTTT. Translated, it gives CASSLLGTSGSTPDTQYF. J is TRBJ2-3 and V is TRBV27; 14 bases are a match to TRBD2. CDR1 is MNHEY, CDR2 SMNVEV, per germline (reference sequence). CDR3 length equals 18 residues. With 1 base clipped from V and 4 bases from J, the junction kept 7 bases outside the gene matches.

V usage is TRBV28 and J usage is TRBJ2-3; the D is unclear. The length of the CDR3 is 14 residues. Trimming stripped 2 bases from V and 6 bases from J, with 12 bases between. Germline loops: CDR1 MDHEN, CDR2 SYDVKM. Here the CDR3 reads CASSLTAGPDTQYF. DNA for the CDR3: TGTGCCAGCAGTTTAACTGCTGGTCCCGATACGCAGTATTTT.